The sequence of this T cell receptor (beta chain) was determined in a study of blood T cell repertoires in COVID-19. About the study: Sites across the United States, Italy and Spain contributed samples from acute and convalescent COVID-19. Sources were T cells, B-cell-depleted T cells, or PBMCs; the material itself was cDNA or gDNA.

Per the authors' pipeline: Researchers report that nucleated cell counts were estimated from reference gene primer amplification. The assay was immunoSEQ multiplex PCR, and TCRdb's table has in-frame clones only and misses some. The DNA was the basis for D and trimming; V, J and clone size are from that table. The sample yields over 130,000 clones, roughly four fifths seen once. Sequencing used peripheral blood. The source of this sequence is a woman between 45 and 60 years old with active or convalescent COVID-19.

CDR3: CAWSVIPAQAPGNIQYF. CDR3 DNA: TGTGCCTGGAGTGTCATCCCCGCGCAGGCCCCCGGAAACATTCAGTACTTC. The chain recombines TRBV30 with TRBJ2-4; D gene ambiguous. CDR3 length: 17 residues. Germline V gene sequence: CDR1 GTSNPN, CDR2 SVGIG (reference sequence). V was cut by 0 bases and J by 6 bases, with 21 bases left in between.